Each of the 9 T cell receptor beta chains below was sequenced from the same sample in a study of cytomegalovirus exposure and HLA in healthy donors. Primers for the PCR totalled 60 Vbeta and 13 Jbeta. TCRdb's table, derived via immunoSEQ multiplex PCR, lists solely in-frame clones and lacks some. Among over 120,000 clones, roughly 77% were seen once, and the ten largest hold less than 5%. Sequenced input: PBMCs. These receptors were obtained from a male donor in good health and CMV-seronegative.

This clone came up once. The chain is built from TRBV2 and TRBJ1-5; D is possibly TRBD1 (6 bases). The CDR3 has 12 residues. The germline CDR1 and CDR2 sequences are SNHLY and FYNNEI. Trimming cost V 6 bases and J 7 bases, with 10 bases left between them. Written as DNA, the CDR3 is TGTGCCAGCAGACAGGGAAGGCAGCCCCAGCATTTT. Translated: CASRQGRQPQHF.

The chain couples TRBV5-1 to TRBJ1-2; 9 bases map to TRBD1. Germline CDR1 is SGHRS and CDR2 is YFSETQ. The CDR3 extends over 14 amino acids. Trimming at V came to 6 bases and at J to 8 bases, leaving 11 bases not matched to a gene. The CDR3 DNA reads TGCGCCAGCAAGTGGGGACAGGGCTCTGGAGGCTACACCTTC. Translation: CASKWGQGSGGYTF.

As regards this clone: One end of the junction is discordant with germline, which a read error may explain. This rearrangement joins TRBV7-3 to TRBJ2-2; D is possibly TRBD1 (6 bases). There are 17 residues in the CDR3. CDR1 and CDR2 (germline): SGHTA, FQGTGA. In nucleotides, the CDR3 is TGTTCCAGCAGCTTAATAACGTTGGCGGCCAGGGGCGGGGAGCTGTTTTTT. Residues: CSSSLITLAARGGELFF.

This clone occurred once. V usage is TRBV4-2 and J usage is TRBJ2-5, with TRBD1 identical over 8 bases. From germline, CDR1 is LGHNA and CDR2 YNFKEQ. Trimming took 0 bases from V and 4 from J; bases not matched to a gene: 7. This CDR3 is 16 amino acids long. CDR3 sequence: CASSQDPNRGRETQYF. The DNA for the CDR3 is TGTGCCAGCAGCCAAGATCCTAACAGGGGGAGAGAGACCCAGTACTTC.

This rearrangement joins TRBV7-2 to TRBJ2-7; 8 bases agree with TRBD1. CDR1 is SGHTA, CDR2 FQGNSA, per germline. There are 16 residues in the CDR3. Unmatched junction bases numbered 15, after V lost 5 bases and J lost 6 bases. The CDR3 DNA reads TGTGCCAGCAGCCTAACGCCGGGACAGGCTGTGTCCGAGCAGTACTTC. Its translation: CASSLTPGQAVSEQYF. The whole variable domain, remainder taken from reference TRBV7-2 and TRBJ2-7, is GAGVSQSPSNKVTEKGKDVELRCDPISGHTALYWYRQSLGQGLEFLIYFQGNSAPDKSGLPSDRFSAERTGGSVSTLTIQRTQQEDSAVYLCASSLTPGQAVSEQYFGPGTRLTVT.

The V and J genes are TRBV6-1 and TRBJ1-2; D unresolved. The germline V gene has CDR1 MNHNS and CDR2 SASEGT. The CDR3 runs to 14 residues. V gave up 1 base and J gave up 5 bases, with 11 bases separating them. The chain's CDR3 is CASSEVGRWYGYTF. The CDR3 DNA follows: TGTGCCAGCAGTGAAGTTGGCAGGTGGTATGGCTACACCTTC.

This chain uses TRBV9 with TRBJ2-5; D is perhaps TRBD2 (7 bases). Germline V gene lookup returns CDR1 SGDLS and CDR2 YYNGEE. The CDR3 consists of 14 residues. V lost 0 bases to trimming and J lost 5 bases, with 11 bases between them. The CDR3, as DNA: TGTGCCAGCAGCGTAGGCGGGGGCAGTGAGACCCAGTACTTC. Protein sequence: CASSVGGGSETQYF. The full variable domain, its missing parts supplied by reference TRBV9 and TRBJ2-5, is DSGVTQTPKHLITATGQRVTLRCSPRSGDLSVYWYQQSLDQGLQFLIQYYNGEERAKGNILERFSAQQFPDLHSELNLSSLELGDSALYFCASSVGGGSETQYFGPGTRLLVL.

The CDR3 is CASSQAGGTGAYNEQFF. The CDR3, as DNA: TGCGCCAGCAGCCAAGCGGGCGGGACAGGGGCCTACAATGAGCAGTTCTTC. The chain carries TRBV4-3 and TRBJ2-1, with 10 bases that match TRBD1. This CDR3 spans 17 amino acids. The V gene end was trimmed by 1 base and the J gene end by 2 bases; junction bases not matched to a gene: 5. CDR1 LGHNA and CDR2 YSLEER come from the germline V gene.

The chain joins TRBV5-6 to TRBJ2-5; 7 bases are a match to TRBD2. Trimming cost V 0 bases and J 2 bases; bases outside gene matches: 4. This CDR3 has 15 amino acids. In germline, CDR1 is SGHDT, CDR2 YYEEEE. Here the CDR3 DNA reads TGTGCCAGCAGCTTGGCGGGGGGAAGGCAAGAGACCCAGTACTTC. The encoded protein is CASSLAGGRQETQYF.